Sequencing of this T cell receptor (beta chain) was carried out in a study of OX40 agonist ivuxolimab in advanced cancers. Study background: Hepatocellular carcinoma, melanoma, renal cell or head and neck cancer occurred in dose-escalation patients. From about 23 to 85 years was the age range, with a mean of around 56 years, and over 70% were male. Three patients showed partial responses: one hepatocellular carcinoma and two cutaneous melanoma cases.

V was cut by 5 bases and J by 4 bases, with 6 bases left in between. The length of the CDR3 is 13 residues. CDR1 is SGHVS, CDR2 FQNEAQ, per germline. Using immunoSEQ multiplex PCR, the repertoire was profiled, and TCRdb retains in-frame clones only, with some absent. The repertoire includes about 40,000 clones, over 65% of them detected once, and roughly 24% sits in the top ten. V and J are TRBV7-8 and TRBJ1-6, with D hard to call. The clonotype originates from an adult with an advanced solid tumor such as melanoma, head and neck, liver or kidney cancer. This material consisted of CD4+ or CD8+ T cells sorted from blood, taken in a trial of the OX40 agonist ivuxolimab. The CDR3 spells CASSQVYNSPLHF. CDR3 nucleotide sequence: TGTGCCAGCAGCCAGGTTTATAATTCACCCCTCCACTTT.